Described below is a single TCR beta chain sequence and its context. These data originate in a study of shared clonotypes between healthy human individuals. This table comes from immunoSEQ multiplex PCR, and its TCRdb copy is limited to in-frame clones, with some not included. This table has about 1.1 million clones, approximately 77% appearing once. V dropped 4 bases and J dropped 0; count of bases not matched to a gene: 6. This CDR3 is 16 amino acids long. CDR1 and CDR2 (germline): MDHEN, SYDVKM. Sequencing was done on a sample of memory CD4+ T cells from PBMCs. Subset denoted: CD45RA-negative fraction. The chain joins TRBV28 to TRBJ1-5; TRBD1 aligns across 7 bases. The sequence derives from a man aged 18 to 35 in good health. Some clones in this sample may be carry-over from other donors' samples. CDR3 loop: CASSSPGGYSNQPQHF. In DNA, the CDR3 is TGTGCCAGCAGTTCCCCAGGGGGTTATAGCAATCAGCCCCAGCATTTT.